This is a list of T cell receptor beta chains from one sample in a study of early T cells in non-severe SARS-CoV-2 infection. Each CDR3 protein gets one entry after TCRdb re-called the 5' RACE reads with MiXCR. The table lists tens of thousands of distinct CDR3 sequences, less than 15% of them singletons. Sequencing was carried out using whole blood. The receptors derive from an adult who was a healthcare worker with PCR-confirmed SARS-CoV-2 infection or an uninfected control (not recorded which). The CDR3 runs from the conserved cysteine through the conserved F or W. Clone size appears in some rows only: once, few, many, or a class for an expanded clone.

j_call: TRBJ2-7; v_call: TRBV5-1; clone_size: NA; cdr3_length: 14; cdr3_aa: CASSSGHGAYEQYF
j_call: TRBJ1-5; v_call: TRBV10-3; clone_size: few; cdr3_length: 14; cdr3_aa: CATYSGGSNQPQHF
j_call: TRBJ1-4; v_call: TRBV7-9; clone_size: few; cdr3_length: 17; cdr3_aa: CASSDGPRQATNEKLFF
j_call: TRBJ1-4; v_call: TRBV27; clone_size: NA; cdr3_length: 14; cdr3_aa: CASSTQGGGEKLFF
j_call: TRBJ2-1; v_call: TRBV5-1; clone_size: few; cdr3_length: 13; cdr3_aa: CASSPPTRNEQFF
j_call: TRBJ2-3; v_call: TRBV7-8; clone_size: NA; cdr3_length: 15; cdr3_aa: CASSLAAGGTDTQYF
j_call: TRBJ2-3; v_call: TRBV28; clone_size: few; cdr3_length: 15; cdr3_aa: CASSFMVTGTDTQYF
j_call: TRBJ2-3; v_call: TRBV27; clone_size: NA; cdr3_length: 14; cdr3_aa: CASSGTFSTDTQYF
j_call: TRBJ1-3; v_call: TRBV3-1; clone_size: few; cdr3_length: 15; cdr3_aa: CASSPDRDPGNTIYF
j_call: TRBJ2-5; v_call: TRBV10-3; clone_size: many; cdr3_length: 12; cdr3_aa: CAISGQEETQYF
j_call: TRBJ2-2; v_call: TRBV20-1; clone_size: many; cdr3_length: 15; cdr3_aa: CSARDSWGGTGELFF
j_call: TRBJ2-3; v_call: TRBV6-1; clone_size: medium-sized; cdr3_length: 13; cdr3_aa: CASNLEATDTQYF
j_call: TRBJ1-3; v_call: TRBV29-1; clone_size: few; cdr3_length: 12; cdr3_aa: CSVEWSGNTIYF
j_call: TRBJ1-2; v_call: TRBV5-1; clone_size: many; cdr3_length: 13; cdr3_aa: CASRTDRNYGYTF
j_call: TRBJ2-7; v_call: TRBV28; clone_size: many; cdr3_length: 15; cdr3_aa: CASSWTGTGEDEQYF
j_call: TRBJ2-7; v_call: TRBV6-5; clone_size: once; cdr3_length: 14; cdr3_aa: CASSYLAGTYEQYF
j_call: TRBJ2-6; v_call: TRBV6-4; clone_size: few; cdr3_length: 16; cdr3_aa: CASSRTGGSGANVLTF
j_call: TRBJ1-2; v_call: TRBV30; clone_size: NA; cdr3_length: 13; cdr3_aa: CAWSGGRFSGYTF